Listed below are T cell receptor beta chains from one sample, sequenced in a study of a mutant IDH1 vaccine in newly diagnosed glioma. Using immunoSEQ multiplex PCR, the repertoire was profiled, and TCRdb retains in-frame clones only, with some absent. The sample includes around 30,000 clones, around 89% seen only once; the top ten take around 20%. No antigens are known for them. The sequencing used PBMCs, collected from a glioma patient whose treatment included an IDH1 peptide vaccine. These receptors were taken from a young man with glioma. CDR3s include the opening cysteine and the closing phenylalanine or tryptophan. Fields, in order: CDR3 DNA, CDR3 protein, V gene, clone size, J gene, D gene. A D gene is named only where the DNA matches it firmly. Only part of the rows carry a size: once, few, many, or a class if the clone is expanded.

TGTGCCAGCCGTACGGGGTGGCTGTCCGCTGAAGCTTTCTTT	CASRTGWLSAEAFF	TRBV5-5	few	TRBJ1-1	.
TGTGCCAGCAGCGTACGTTCTGGGTTGGAGACCCAGTACTTC	CASSVRSGLETQYF	TRBV9	.	TRBJ2-5	.
TGTGCCAGCAGCCAAGCGGGAGAAGCAGATACGCAGTATTTT	CASSQAGEADTQYF	TRBV14	.	TRBJ2-3	.
TGTGCCAGCAGCCCTCAGCTTGGGGGCAATCAGCCCCAGCATTTT	CASSPQLGGNQPQHF	TRBV6-5	few	TRBJ1-5	.
TGTGCCAGCAGCCCTTTAATGAACACTGAAGCTTTCTTT	CASSPLMNTEAFF	TRBV27	.	TRBJ1-1	.
TGCGCCAGCAGCCTAAGGCTAGCGGGGGTCACAGATACGCAGTATTTT	CASSLRLAGVTDTQYF	TRBV4-3	.	TRBJ2-3	TRBD2
TGTGCCTGGACCCTCACCCCGCGGGGCACTGAAGCTTTCTTT	CAWTLTPRGTEAFF	TRBV30	.	TRBJ1-1	.
TGTGCCAGCAGCTTAGCGAGGGGAGCCGGGGCCAACGTCCTGACTTTC	CASSLARGAGANVLTF	TRBV7-2	.	TRBJ2-6	.
TGTGCCAGCAGCTTTGTGGGACTAGCGGGAGGAAGTACAGATACGCAGTATTTT	CASSFVGLAGGSTDTQYF	TRBV13	.	TRBJ2-3	TRBD2
TGTGCCAGCAGTCCTCTAGCGGGAGGGCCGGGTGAGCAGTTCTTC	CASSPLAGGPGEQFF	TRBV9	.	TRBJ2-1	TRBD2
TGTGCCAGCAGCTTGGAGGGACTGATATTGGAGACCCAGTACTTC	CASSLEGLILETQYF	TRBV5-6	.	TRBJ2-5	.
TGCGCCAGCAGCCAGGGACAGGGGTCCTACGAGCAGTACTTC	CASSQGQGSYEQYF	TRBV4-3	.	TRBJ2-7	TRBD1